The clone carrying this T cell receptor beta chain was observed at least ten times. Its matching antigen is unknown. TCRdb re-derived calls from the 5' RACE reads in MiXCR, one entry per CDR3 protein. The table includes about 160,000 distinct CDR3 sequences, under 7.5% detected once. These data are taken from a study of T cells after yellow fever vaccination. Study-level findings and limits: Booster samples showed a return of most primary-vaccination clones (around 96% CD4, over 70% CD8).

The V gene's germline CDR1 is SGHRS and CDR2 YFSETQ. This CDR3 comprises 14 residues. The V and J ends lost 0 bases and 3 bases respectively, with 8 bases between them. This sequence was found in a man younger than 35 who received the YFV17D yellow fever vaccine. Specimen: CD4+ T cells sorted from PBMCs, collected more than 4 days after the first yellow fever vaccination. The chain uses TRBV5-1 and TRBJ2-3, with a possible D match to TRBD1 (5 bases). The CDR3 loop is CASSLGRVTDTQYF. The CDR3 DNA is TGCGCCAGCAGCTTGGGCAGGGTGACAGATACGCAGTATTTT.